The present entry profiles one T cell receptor beta chain with its context. As yet, its antigen is unknown. This entry belongs to a study of Ad26.COV2.S vaccination and SARS-CoV-2 variants. The wider study: Recipients of Ad26.COV2.S got it intramuscularly, once or twice 56 days apart.

Study-level findings and limits: Total T cell responses may have been underestimated by the TCR breadth and depth analyses. After vaccination, reports described spike-specific CD8+ and CD4+ T cell responses as showing substantial breadth.

The CDR3 length is 16 residues. V lost 10 bases and J 0 bases, leaving 22 bases between the germline ends. Germline lookup yields CDR1 LNHDA and CDR2 SQIVND (reference sequence). Repertoires were generated with immunoSEQ multiplex PCR, while TCRdb's copy carries only in-frame clones and drops some. The data contain about 350,000 clones, approximately 86% of them singletons. Treatment here: about 20 received Ad26.COV2.S at low or high dose, single or two shots; roughly five received placebo; per-sample allocation not given. Collection of samples fell on day 63 after the first vaccine or placebo injection. Cohort 1b enrolled adults aged 18-55 years in Boston.

V and J are TRBV19 and TRBJ2-7; D might be TRBD1 or TRBD2, each matching 7 bases. The specimen comprised peripheral blood, sampled in a trial of Ad26.COV2.S vaccine versus placebo. The clonotype comes from a person between 18 and 65 years old who received the Ad26.COV2.S COVID-19 vaccine or a placebo. CDR3 sequence: CATDRVVAGSSYEQYF. CDR3 DNA: TGTGCCACCGACAGGGTCGTAGCGGGTAGCTCCTACGAGCAGTACTTC.